One sample yielded the 16 T cell receptor beta chains listed below, sequenced in a study of T cells in Graves' hyperthyroidism and ophthalmopathy. The investigators amplified TCR beta CDR3 regions from RNA transcripts. A first-round RT-PCR of the TCR CDR3 used the HTBI primer set. TCRdb reprocessed the multiplex PCR reads via MiXCR and lists one record per CDR3 protein. The sample lists roughly 530,000 distinct CDR3 sequences, 15% to 20% occurring once. The sample comprised blood. Receptors originate from a woman younger than 35 with Graves' ophthalmopathy.

This clonotype was seen a handful of times. The V call is TRBV13, the J call TRBJ2-1; D might be TRBD2 (5 bases). The germline V gene encodes CDR1 PRHDT and CDR2 FYEKMQ (reference sequence). The germline V and J ends were trimmed by 5 bases and 10 bases, with 15 bases remaining between them. This CDR3 is 13 amino acids long. The CDR3 DNA reads as TGTGCCAGCAGCGGGAGAGGGAGAGGGGAGCAGTTCTTC. Translated, it gives CASSGRGRGEQFF.

There are a few counts of this clonotype. V is TRBV6-5 and J is TRBJ1-4; a possible D gene is TRBD1 (5 bases). Trimming took off 2 bases at V and 3 bases at J, with 7 bases between the two ends. This CDR3 is built from 14 residues. Per germline, CDR1 MNHEY and CDR2 SVGAGI. CDR3 coding DNA: TGTGCCAGCAGTTACGGGGGGGCTAATGAAAAACTGTTTTTT. Its protein product is CASSYGGANEKLFF.

The table lists this clonotype with many counts. The J gene is TRBJ2-3, the V gene TRBV7-2; 8 nucleotides line up with TRBD2. V gave up 3 bases and J gave up 1 base; unmatched junction bases: 12. Germline values: CDR1 SGHTA, CDR2 FQGNSA. This CDR3 contains 18 residues. The DNA for the CDR3 is TGTGCCAGCAGCTTCCTACTAGCGGCCTTAAGGGGCACAGATACGCAGTATTTT. Its protein is CASSFLLAALRGTDTQYF. The complete variable domain, with remaining parts taken from reference TRBV7-2 and TRBJ2-3, reads GAGVSQSPSNKVTEKGKDVELRCDPISGHTALYWYRQSLGQGLEFLIYFQGNSAPDKSGLPSDRFSAERTGGSVSTLTIQRTQQEDSAVYLCASSFLLAALRGTDTQYFGPGTRLTVL.

This clonotype was recorded many times. The genes are TRBV2 and TRBJ1-1; 10 nucleotides line up with TRBD1. The CDR3 length is 15 residues. Trimming removed 6 bases from V and 1 base from J; junction bases left unmatched: 5. Germline lookup yields CDR1 SNHLY and CDR2 FYNNEI. The CDR3 DNA follows: TGTGCCAGCAGGCGGGACAGGGGAAGGAACACTGAAGCTTTCTTT. It specifies CASRRDRGRNTEAFF.

This clonotype was counted between two and nine times. The J gene is TRBJ2-7, the V gene TRBV15, with a possible D match to TRBD2 (6 bases). The V and J ends lost 2 bases and 6 bases respectively, with 17 bases between them. The germline CDR1 and CDR2 sequences are LNHNV and YYDKDF (reference sequence). The CDR3 length is 15 residues. The CDR3 DNA sequence: TGTGCCACCAGCAGACAACCCGCGCCGGGAGTCGAGCAGTACTTC. Amino acid sequence: CATSRQPAPGVEQYF.

This clonotype was detected many times. V usage is TRBV29-1 and J usage is TRBJ2-7, with 8 bases aligning to TRBD1. Trimming removed 4 bases from V and 0 bases from J; junction bases left unmatched: 5. Looked up from germline, CDR1 is SQVTM and CDR2 is ANQGSEA. The CDR3 extends over 14 amino acids. CDR3 protein: CSVAVGQGSYEQYF. CDR3 coding DNA: TGCAGCGTTGCAGTCGGACAGGGCTCCTACGAGCAGTACTTC.

This clonotype came up many times. The rearrangement joins TRBV4-2 to TRBJ2-7; the D is unclear. CDR3 size: 13 residues. Between the trimmed V and J ends, which lost 5 bases and 2 bases, there was a span of 10 bases. The V gene's germline CDR1 is LGHNA and CDR2 YNFKEQ. CDR3 sequence reads: CASSGDITYEQYF. CDR3 nucleotide sequence: TGTGCCAGCAGCGGGGATATTACCTACGAGCAGTACTTC.

This clonotype was seen more than once but under ten times. The V call is TRBV11-2, the J call TRBJ2-3, with D tentatively TRBD1 or TRBD2 (5 bases each). CDR3 length: 15 amino acids. V gave up 1 base and J gave up 2 bases, with 10 bases separating them. Germline-derived CDR1 and CDR2 are SGHAT and FQNNGV. CDR3: CASSLVGRYTDTQYF. The CDR3 DNA follows: TGTGCCAGCAGCTTAGTGGGACGCTACACAGATACGCAGTATTTT.

At least ten counts were recorded for this clonotype. The J gene is TRBJ1-2, the V gene TRBV18, with TRBD1 matching 12 bases. From germline, CDR1 is KGHSH and CDR2 LQKENI. The CDR3 runs 16 residues. With V trimmed by 2 bases and J by 3 bases, 4 bases remained unmatched. In DNA, the CDR3 is TGTGCCAGCTCACCAGTAGGGACAGGGGGCGACTATGGCTACACCTTC. It yields the protein CASSPVGTGGDYGYTF.

This clonotype was picked up many times. V usage is TRBV12-3 or TRBV12-4 and J usage is TRBJ2-5, with TRBD2 matching over 16 bases. The CDR3 covers 19 residues. The J segment lost 5 bases and the V segment lost 5 bases, leaving 14 bases of the junction unmatched. In DNA, the CDR3 is TGTGCCAGCAGTCCCAAAGGGGGGACTAGCGGGGGGGCGAGGGAGACCCAGTACTTC. Translated: CASSPKGGTSGGARETQYF.

This chain connects TRBV6-1 to TRBJ2-1; perhaps TRBD1 as D (6 bases). Germline lookup yields CDR1 MNHNS and CDR2 SASEGT. CDR3 length: 12 residues. Trimming removed 7 bases at V and 6 bases at J, with 10 bases between. This CDR3 reads CASKPRGNEQFF. The CDR3 bases are TGTGCCAGCAAACCCAGGGGCAATGAGCAGTTCTTC.

The chain combines TRBV19 with TRBJ2-1, with 9 bases fitting TRBD2. This CDR3 contains 17 residues. CDR1 is LNHDA, CDR2 SQIVND, per germline (reference sequence). Trimming took 1 base from V and 6 from J; bases not matched to a gene: 10. CDR3 in amino acids: CASSIAPSGTKCNEQFF. The DNA of the CDR3 is TGTGCCAGTAGTATAGCGCCTAGCGGGACCAAATGCAATGAGCAGTTCTTC.

CDR3 nucleotide sequence: TGTGCCAGCAGTTATGATGGGGTTAGCACAGATACGCAGTATTTT. Translating gives CASSYDGVSTDTQYF. This rearrangement joins TRBV6-2 or TRBV6-3 to TRBJ2-3; no clear D. V dropped 3 bases and J dropped 0 bases, with 10 bases sitting between them. The germline gives CDR1 MNHEY, CDR2 SVGEGT. The CDR3 has 15 amino acids.

Many counts were recorded for this clonotype. V gene TRBV20-1 combines with J gene TRBJ1-1, with D maybe TRBD1 (5 bases). CDR1 and CDR2 (germline): DFQATT, SNEGSKA (reference sequence). The CDR3 is 13 amino acids. V was pared by 1 base and J by 2 bases, with 8 bases between. CDR3 DNA sequence: TGCAGTGCTAGAGTGGGGACCAACACTGAAGCTTTCTTT. This encodes CSARVGTNTEAFF.

Concerning this clonotype itself: One base away lies a much larger clone, so this may be a sequencing read error. The J gene is TRBJ1-1, the V gene TRBV2, with a possible D match to TRBD1 (5 bases). This CDR3 is built from 13 residues. The ends were cut back, 6 bases at V and 1 base at J, with 9 bases in the middle. Germline CDR1 SNHLY, CDR2 FYNNEI. The CDR3 loop reads CASRGLTNTEAFF. CDR3 in DNA: TGTGCCAGCAGGGGACTCACGAACACTGAAGCTTTCTTT.

On this clonotype: Since a much larger clone is just one base distant, this may be a read error. V is TRBV30 and J is TRBJ2-7, with D possibly matching TRBD1 (6 bases). The CDR3 spans 13 residues. Per the germline V gene, CDR1 is GTSNPN and CDR2 is SVGIG (reference sequence). V was cut by 8 bases and J by 7 bases, with 21 bases left in between. In DNA form, the CDR3 reads TGTGCCCGGATCCGACCGGGACAATGGGAGCAGTACTTC. Translation: CARIRPGQWEQYF.